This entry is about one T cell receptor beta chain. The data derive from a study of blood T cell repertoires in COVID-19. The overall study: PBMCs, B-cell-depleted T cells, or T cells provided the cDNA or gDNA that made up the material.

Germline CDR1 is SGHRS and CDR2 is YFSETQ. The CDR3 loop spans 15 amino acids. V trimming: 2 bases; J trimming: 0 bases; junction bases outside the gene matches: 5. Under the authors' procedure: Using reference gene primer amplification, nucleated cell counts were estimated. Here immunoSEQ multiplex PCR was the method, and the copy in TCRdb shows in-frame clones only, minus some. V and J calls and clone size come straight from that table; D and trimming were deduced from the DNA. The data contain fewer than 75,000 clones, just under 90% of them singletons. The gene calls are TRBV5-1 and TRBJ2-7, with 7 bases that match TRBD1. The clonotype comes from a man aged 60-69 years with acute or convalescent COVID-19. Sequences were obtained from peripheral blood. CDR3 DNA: TGCGCCAGCAGCTTTGGACAGGCGTTCTCCTACGAGCAGTACTTC. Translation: CASSFGQAFSYEQYF.